Presented here are 11 T cell receptor delta chains from one specimen sequenced in a study of γδ T cells in repeated Plasmodium falciparum infection. TCRdb used CATT to re-call clones from the multiplex PCR reads. The table lists 50,000 to 65,000 delta-chain clones, 1.7% of them singletons. Vgamma9/Vdelta2+ and Vdelta2-negative gammadelta T cells were flow-sorted from PBMC for bulk sequencing. Sequenced sample: gamma-delta T cells from blood. Every receptor here comes from a pool of human donors (malaria-infected and uninfected, not separated).

A remark on this clone: A far larger clone differs by one base, so this is likely a read error. The sample carries other DNA sequences with the same CDR3. The CDR3 DNA follows: TGTGCTCTTGGGGAACTATTCGTGGATAAACTTATCTTT. Protein product: CALGELFVDKLIF. TRDV1 is the V gene, and the J gene was not called; TRDD3, as called in the table, went unchecked against the DNA. This CDR3 is 13 amino acids long. CDR1 is TSWWSYY, CDR2 QGS, per germline.

There are a few counts of this clone. TCRdb has a much larger clone's protein, which differs at residue 5 from the translation of this DNA, likely because of a read error; what is shown is the protein translated from the DNA. This chain connects TRDV1 to TRDJ1; D perhaps matches TRDD3 (6 bases). The CDR3 covers 16 residues. Germline V CDR1 and CDR2: TSWWSYY, QGS. The germline V and J ends were trimmed by 4 bases and 4 bases, with 19 bases remaining between them. The CDR3 reads CALGGRLGVCGDKLIF. The DNA of the CDR3 is TGTGCTCTTGGGGGACGCTTGGGGGTCTGCGGCGATAAACTCATCTTT.

A word on this clone: TCRdb's entry gives the protein of a much larger clone, which mismatches this DNA's translation at residue 11, likely from a read error; the protein reported here is translated from the DNA. V and J are TRDV1 and TRDJ1; the D is unclear. No J segment appears in TCRdb, so it was assigned here by matching the sequence to germline. V was cut by 1 base and J by 0 bases, with 18 bases left in between. Per the germline V gene, CDR1 is TSWWSYY and CDR2 is QGS. This CDR3 is built from 18 residues. The CDR3, as DNA: TGTGCTCTTGGGGAACGGCTTTCCCAGAAAGCGTACACCGATAAACTCATCTTT. Protein sequence: CALGERLSQKAYTDKLIF.

A remark on this clone: A far larger clone is one nucleotide away, so this likely arose from a read error. Different DNA sequences within this sample yield the same CDR3. The V segment is TRDV1, and no J call was made; TRDD3 reflects the table's D call only, with no check against the DNA. CDR1 and CDR2 (germline): TSWWSYY, QGS. This CDR3 has 17 amino acids. CDR3: CALGEPGNTGGTNKLIF. CDR3 DNA: TGTGCTCTTGGGGAACCGGGAAATACTGGGGGGACAAATAAGCTCATCTTT.

In this sample, this clone turned up a few times. This is likely an artifact of a read error, given a far larger clone one base away. Different DNA sequences within this sample yield the same CDR3. Written as DNA, the CDR3 is TGTGCTCTTGGGGAACTAGTCTTCTGGAACTACTGGGGGATTCCCGATAAACTCATCTTT. Amino acids: CALGELVFWNYWGIPDKLIF. The chain couples TRDV1 to TRDJ1; 10 bases fit TRDD3. This CDR3 has 20 amino acids. J was trimmed by 3 bases and V by 0 bases; bases with no gene match: 16. CDR1 and CDR2 (germline): TSWWSYY, QGS.

This clone was picked up many times. Given a much more abundant clone one base away, this may be a read error. This same CDR3 is encoded by further DNA sequences in the sample. The V gene is TRDV1, the J gene TRDJ1; 8 bases align to TRDD3. This CDR3 comprises 20 residues. Germline V lookup: CDR1 TSWWSYY, CDR2 QGS. In nucleotides, the CDR3 is TGTGCCCTTGGGGAATCATTGTATTGGGGGATCCCCAAGACTTACGATAAACTCATCTTT. The encoded protein is CALGESLYWGIPKTYDKLIF.

This clone came up a few times. TCRdb's entry gives the protein of a much larger clone, which mismatches this DNA's translation at residue 6, likely from a read error; the protein reported here is translated from the DNA. The rearrangement joins TRDV3 to TRDJ1; 12 bases are shared with TRDD3. Here the J gene was assigned by germline matching of the DNA, as TCRdb has none. This CDR3 spans 19 amino acids. Per the germline V gene, CDR1 is TVYSNPD and CDR2 is GDNSRS (reference sequence). V was clipped by 4 bases and J by 4 bases; unmatched bases: 22. The CDR3 loop reads CASTFARYWGILGSDKLIF. CDR3 DNA: TGTGCCTCCACCTTCGCCCGTTACTGGGGGATACTGGGAAGCGATAAACTCATCTTT.

Details on this clone: The germline gene is not matched at one end of the junction; a read error may be the cause. The rearrangement uses TRDV1 and TRDJ1; TRDD3 agrees at 12 bases. Assignment of the J gene here rests on matching the DNA to germline, because TCRdb gives none. The CDR3 length is 24 residues. CDR1 and CDR2 from the germline V gene are TSWWSYY and QGS. The CDR3 sequence: CALGARLPIPYWGIPSPYTGKLIF. CDR3 coding DNA: TGTGCTCTTGGGGCGCGACTTCCTATCCCGTACTGGGGGATACCCTCCCCGTACACCGGTAAACTCATCTTT.

Of note for this clone: The mismatch at residue 13 between this DNA's translation and the TCRdb protein of a much larger clone likely reflects a read error; the protein shown is translated from the DNA. This rearrangement joins TRDV1 to TRDJ1; 8 bases map to TRDD3. Germline loops: CDR1 TSWWSYY, CDR2 QGS. Trimming cost V 8 bases and J 2 bases; bases outside gene matches: 22. The CDR3 sequence is 19 residues long. CDR3 residues: CALIITHGYLLGGTDKLIF. CDR3 sequence (DNA): TGTGCTCTTATCATTACCCATGGTTATTTACTGGGGGGTACCGATAAACTCATCTTT.

Turning to this clone: The protein held in TCRdb is that of a much larger clone and does not match this DNA's translation at residue 3, likely because of a read error; the protein shown is translated from the DNA. The chain combines TRDV2 with TRDJ3; perhaps TRDD3 as D (6 bases). In germline, CDR1 is GEAIGNYY, CDR2 EKD. This CDR3 spans 19 amino acids. CDR3: CARDTPGVYSSWDTRQMFF. The CDR3 DNA follows: TGTGCCCGTGACACACCTGGGGTATACAGCTCCTGGGACACCCGACAGATGTTTTTC.

With respect to this clone: A far larger clone is a single base away, which makes a read error likely. Other DNA sequences in this sample translate to the same CDR3. V is TRAV38-2/DV8 and J is TRDJ1, with 7 bases matching TRDD2. The J gene was missing in TCRdb and was found by matching the end of the DNA to germline. In germline, CDR1 is TSESDYY, CDR2 QEAYKQQN. V dropped 8 bases and J dropped 0; count of bases not matched to a gene: 40. CDR3 size: 25 residues. The CDR3 nucleotides are TGTGCTTACGGGGAGAGGGGGTGGATATCCTTCCTCCGTACGGCGGCTGGCGAGTACACCGATAAACTCATCTTT. Its translation: CAYGERGWISFLRTAAGEYTDKLIF.